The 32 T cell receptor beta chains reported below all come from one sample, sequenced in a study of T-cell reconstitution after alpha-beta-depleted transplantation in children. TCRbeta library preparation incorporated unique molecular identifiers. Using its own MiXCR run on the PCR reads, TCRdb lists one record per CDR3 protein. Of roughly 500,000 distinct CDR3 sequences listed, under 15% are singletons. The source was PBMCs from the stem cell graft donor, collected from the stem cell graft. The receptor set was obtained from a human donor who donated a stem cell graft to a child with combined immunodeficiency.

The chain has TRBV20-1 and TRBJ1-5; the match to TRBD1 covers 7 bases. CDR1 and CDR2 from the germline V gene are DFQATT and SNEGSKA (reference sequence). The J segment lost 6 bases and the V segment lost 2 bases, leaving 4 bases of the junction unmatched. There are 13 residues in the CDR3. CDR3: CSARLTGTQPQHF. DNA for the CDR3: TGCAGTGCTAGATTGACAGGGACTCAGCCCCAGCATTTT.

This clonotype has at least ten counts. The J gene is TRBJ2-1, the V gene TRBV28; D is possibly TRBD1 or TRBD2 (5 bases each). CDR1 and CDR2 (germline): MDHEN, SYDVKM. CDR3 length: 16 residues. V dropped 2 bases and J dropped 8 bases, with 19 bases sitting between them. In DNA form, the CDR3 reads TGTGCCAGCAGTTTAAGCCCGGGGCAAGTTAGGGATGAGCAGTTCTTC. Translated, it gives CASSLSPGQVRDEQFF.

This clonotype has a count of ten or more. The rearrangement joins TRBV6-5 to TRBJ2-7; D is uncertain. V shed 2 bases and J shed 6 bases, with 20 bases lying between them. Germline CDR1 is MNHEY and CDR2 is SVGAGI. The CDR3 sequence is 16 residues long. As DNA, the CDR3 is TGTGCCAGCAGTTACAATGGACCGATGGAGCGTGGCGAGCAGTACTTC. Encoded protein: CASSYNGPMERGEQYF.

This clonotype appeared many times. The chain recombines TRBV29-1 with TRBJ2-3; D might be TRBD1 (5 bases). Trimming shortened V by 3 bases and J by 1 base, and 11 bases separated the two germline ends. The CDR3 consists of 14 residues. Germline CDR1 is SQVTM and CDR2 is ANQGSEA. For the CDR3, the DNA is TGCAGCGTTGAGACAGATTCACGCACAGATACGCAGTATTTT. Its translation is CSVETDSRTDTQYF.

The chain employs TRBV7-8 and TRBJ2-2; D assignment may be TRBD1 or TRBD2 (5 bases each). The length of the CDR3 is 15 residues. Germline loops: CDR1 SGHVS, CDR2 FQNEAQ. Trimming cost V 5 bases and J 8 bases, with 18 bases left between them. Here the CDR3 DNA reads TGTGCCAGCAGCCGTAGCACCCGGGGCCAGGGGGAGCTGTTTTTT. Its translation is CASSRSTRGQGELFF.

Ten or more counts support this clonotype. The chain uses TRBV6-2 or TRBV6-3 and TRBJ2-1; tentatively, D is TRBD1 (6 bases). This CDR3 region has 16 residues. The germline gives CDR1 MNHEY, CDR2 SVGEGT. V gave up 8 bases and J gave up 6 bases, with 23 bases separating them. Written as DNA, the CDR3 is TGTGCCAGCTTGCCCCTTGGCAGGGGTTCAATCAATGAGCAGTTCTTC. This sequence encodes CASLPLGRGSINEQFF.

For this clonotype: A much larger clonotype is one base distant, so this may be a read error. CDR3 in DNA: TGCAGTGCTAGAGGGAGTTGGATTGAGCAGTTCTTC. Encoded protein: CSARGSWIEQFF. The J gene is TRBJ2-1, the V gene TRBV20-1; D unclear. V gave up 1 base and J gave up 9 bases, with 10 bases separating them. CDR1 is DFQATT, CDR2 SNEGSKA, per germline (reference sequence). The CDR3 is made up of 12 amino acids.

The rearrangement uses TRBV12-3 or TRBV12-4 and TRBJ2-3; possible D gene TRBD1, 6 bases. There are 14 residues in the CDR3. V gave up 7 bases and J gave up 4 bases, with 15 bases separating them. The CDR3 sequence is CASTTGQGADTQYF. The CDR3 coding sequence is TGTGCCAGCACCACAGGGCAAGGCGCAGATACGCAGTATTTT.

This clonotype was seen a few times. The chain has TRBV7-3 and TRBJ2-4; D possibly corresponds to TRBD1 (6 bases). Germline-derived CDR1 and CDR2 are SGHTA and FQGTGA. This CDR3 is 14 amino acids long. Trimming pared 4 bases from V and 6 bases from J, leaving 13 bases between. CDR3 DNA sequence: TGTGCCAGCAGCTCTCAGGGGCCTCCAAACATTCAGTACTTC. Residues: CASSSQGPPNIQYF. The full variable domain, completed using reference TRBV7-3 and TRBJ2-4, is GAGVSQTPSNKVTEKGKYVELRCDPISGHTALYWYRQSLGQGPEFLIYFQGTGAADDSGLPNDRFFAVRPEGSVSTLKIQRTERGDSAVYLCASSSQGPPNIQYFGAGTRLSVL.

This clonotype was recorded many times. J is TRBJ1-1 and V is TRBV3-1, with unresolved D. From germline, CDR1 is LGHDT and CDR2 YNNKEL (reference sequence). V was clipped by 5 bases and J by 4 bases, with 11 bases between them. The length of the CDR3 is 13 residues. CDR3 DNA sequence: TGTGCCAGCAGCTTTGGGGATGTCACTGAAGCTTTCTTT. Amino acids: CASSFGDVTEAFF.

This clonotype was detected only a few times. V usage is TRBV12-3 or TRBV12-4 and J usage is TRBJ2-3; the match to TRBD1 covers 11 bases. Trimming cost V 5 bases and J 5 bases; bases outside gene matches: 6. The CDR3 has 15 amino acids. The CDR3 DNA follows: TGTGCCAGCAGTCCTTGGACAGGGGGCGAAGATACGCAGTATTTT. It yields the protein CASSPWTGGEDTQYF.

The chain's CDR3 is CASSFGRAGEETQYF. The CDR3, as DNA: TGTGCCAGCAGCTTTGGCAGGGCGGGAGAGGAGACCCAGTACTTC. This rearrangement joins TRBV7-9 to TRBJ2-5; 7 positions agree with TRBD2. The CDR3 covers 15 residues. The ends lost 3 bases at V and 5 bases at J; junction bases unmatched: 9. Germline lookup yields CDR1 SEHNR and CDR2 FQNEAQ (reference sequence).

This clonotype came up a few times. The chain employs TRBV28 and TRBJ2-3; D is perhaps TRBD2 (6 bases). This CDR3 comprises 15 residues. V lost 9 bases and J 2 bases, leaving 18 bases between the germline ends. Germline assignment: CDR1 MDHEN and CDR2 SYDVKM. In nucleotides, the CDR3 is TGTGCCAGAGGGGTGGCGGGGTTTTCCACAGATACGCAGTATTTT. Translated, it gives CARGVAGFSTDTQYF.

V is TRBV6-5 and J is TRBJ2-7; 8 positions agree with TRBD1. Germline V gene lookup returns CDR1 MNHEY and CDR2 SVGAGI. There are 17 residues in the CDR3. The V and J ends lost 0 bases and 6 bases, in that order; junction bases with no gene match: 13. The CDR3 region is CASSYSPDLWTGLEQYF. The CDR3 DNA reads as TGTGCCAGCAGTTACTCTCCTGACCTGTGGACAGGGCTCGAGCAGTACTTC.

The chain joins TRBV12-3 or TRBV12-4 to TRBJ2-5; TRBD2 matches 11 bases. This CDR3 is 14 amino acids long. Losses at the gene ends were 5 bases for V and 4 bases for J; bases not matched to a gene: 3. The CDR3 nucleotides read TGTGCCAGCAGTACTAGCGGGGGTGTAGAGACCCAGTACTTC. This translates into CASSTSGGVETQYF.

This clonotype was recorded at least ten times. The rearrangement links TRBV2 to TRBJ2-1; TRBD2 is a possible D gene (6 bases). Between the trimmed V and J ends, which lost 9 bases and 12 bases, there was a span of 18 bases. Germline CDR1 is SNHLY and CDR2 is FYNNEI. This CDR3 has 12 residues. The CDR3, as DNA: TGTGCCAGGGGGGGACCAGAATTAGGGCAGTTCTTC. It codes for CARGGPELGQFF.

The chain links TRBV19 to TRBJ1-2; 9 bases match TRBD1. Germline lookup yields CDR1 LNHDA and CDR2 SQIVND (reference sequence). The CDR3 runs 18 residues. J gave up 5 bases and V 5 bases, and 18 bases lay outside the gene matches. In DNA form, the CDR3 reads TGTGCCAGTAGTTTTCCTCACCGGGACAGGGCCCGTGGATATGGCTACACCTTC. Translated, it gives CASSFPHRDRARGYGYTF.

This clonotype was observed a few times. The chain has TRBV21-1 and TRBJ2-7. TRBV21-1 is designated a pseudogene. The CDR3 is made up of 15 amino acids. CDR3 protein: CASSKRTTSNYEQYF. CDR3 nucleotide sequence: TGTGCCAGCAGCAAAAGGACCACCTCGAACTACGAGCAGTACTTC.

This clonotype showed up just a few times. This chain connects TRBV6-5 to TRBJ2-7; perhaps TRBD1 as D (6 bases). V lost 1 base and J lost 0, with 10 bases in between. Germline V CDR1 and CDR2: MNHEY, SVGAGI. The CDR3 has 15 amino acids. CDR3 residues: CASSYYPDSSYEQYF. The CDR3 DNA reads TGTGCCAGCAGTTACTATCCGGACAGCTCCTACGAGCAGTACTTC.

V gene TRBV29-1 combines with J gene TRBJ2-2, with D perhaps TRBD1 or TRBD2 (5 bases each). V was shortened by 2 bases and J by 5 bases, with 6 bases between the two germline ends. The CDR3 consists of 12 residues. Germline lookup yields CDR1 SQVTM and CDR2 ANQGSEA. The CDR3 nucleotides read TGCAGCGTTGAATGGGGGACCGGGGAGCTGTTTTTT. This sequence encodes CSVEWGTGELFF.

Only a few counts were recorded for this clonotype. The CDR3 DNA sequence: TGCGCCAGCAGCTTTGGCGGGGCGGGGCCAGATACGCAGTATTTT. This translates into CASSFGGAGPDTQYF. The V and J genes are TRBV5-1 and TRBJ2-3, with D possibly TRBD2 on 6 matching bases. Germline V gene sequence: CDR1 SGHRS, CDR2 YFSETQ. Deletions cut 2 bases from V and 4 bases from J, with 14 bases between. The CDR3 extends over 15 amino acids.

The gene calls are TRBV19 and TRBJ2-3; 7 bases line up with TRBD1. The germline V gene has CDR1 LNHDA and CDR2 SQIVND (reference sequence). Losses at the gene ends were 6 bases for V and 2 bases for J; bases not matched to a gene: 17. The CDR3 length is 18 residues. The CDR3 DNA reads TGTGCCAGTAGCCAACCCCGGGACAGACGAAGACTCACAGATACGCAGTATTTT. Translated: CASSQPRDRRRLTDTQYF.

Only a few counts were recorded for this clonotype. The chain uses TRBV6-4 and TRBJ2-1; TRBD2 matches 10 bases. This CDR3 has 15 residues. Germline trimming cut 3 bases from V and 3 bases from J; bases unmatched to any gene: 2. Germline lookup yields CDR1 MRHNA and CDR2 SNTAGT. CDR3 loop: CASSESGGDYNEQFF. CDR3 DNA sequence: TGTGCCAGCAGTGAGAGCGGGGGGGACTACAATGAGCAGTTCTTC.

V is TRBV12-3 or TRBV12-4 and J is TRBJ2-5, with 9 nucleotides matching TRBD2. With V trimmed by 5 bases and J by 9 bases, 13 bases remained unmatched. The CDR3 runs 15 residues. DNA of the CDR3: TGTGCCAGCAGTCCCCGGGTAGCGGGGGCCCTCCCCCAGTACTTC. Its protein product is CASSPRVAGALPQYF.

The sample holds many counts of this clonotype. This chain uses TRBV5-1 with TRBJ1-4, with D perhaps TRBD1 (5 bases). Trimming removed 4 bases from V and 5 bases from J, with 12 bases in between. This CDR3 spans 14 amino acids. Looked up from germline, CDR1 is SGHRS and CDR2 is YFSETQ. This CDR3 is CASSTGRENEKLFF. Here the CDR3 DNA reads TGCGCCAGCAGCACGGGACGGGAAAATGAAAAACTGTTTTTT.

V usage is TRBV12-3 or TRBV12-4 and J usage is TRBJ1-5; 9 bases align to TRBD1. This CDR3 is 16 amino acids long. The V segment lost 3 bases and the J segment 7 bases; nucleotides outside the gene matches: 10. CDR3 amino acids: CASSFGDRALRQPQHF. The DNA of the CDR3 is TGTGCCAGCAGTTTCGGGGACAGGGCGCTTCGGCAGCCCCAGCATTTT.

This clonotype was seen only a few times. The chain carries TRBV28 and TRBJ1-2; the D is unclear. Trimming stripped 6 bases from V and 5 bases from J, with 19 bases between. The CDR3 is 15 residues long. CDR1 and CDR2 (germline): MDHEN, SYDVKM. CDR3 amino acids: CASRPGREGRYGYTF. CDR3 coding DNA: TGTGCCAGCAGACCAGGACGGGAAGGGAGGTATGGCTACACCTTC.

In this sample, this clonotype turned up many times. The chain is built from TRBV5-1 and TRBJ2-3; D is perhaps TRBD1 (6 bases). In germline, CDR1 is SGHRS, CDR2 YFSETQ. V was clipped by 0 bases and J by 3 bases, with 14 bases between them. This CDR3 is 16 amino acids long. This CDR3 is CASSLARYRETDTQYF. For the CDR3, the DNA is TGCGCCAGCAGCTTGGCCCGGTACAGGGAGACAGATACGCAGTATTTT.

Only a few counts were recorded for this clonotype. This CDR3 is CASSRETGELFF. In DNA form, the CDR3 reads TGTGCCAGCAGCCGTGAAACCGGGGAGCTGTTTTTT. The V gene is TRBV28, the J gene TRBJ2-2, with D hard to call. Trimming left V 6 bases short and J 5 bases short, with 7 bases between. Germline values: CDR1 MDHEN, CDR2 SYDVKM. This CDR3 has 12 residues.

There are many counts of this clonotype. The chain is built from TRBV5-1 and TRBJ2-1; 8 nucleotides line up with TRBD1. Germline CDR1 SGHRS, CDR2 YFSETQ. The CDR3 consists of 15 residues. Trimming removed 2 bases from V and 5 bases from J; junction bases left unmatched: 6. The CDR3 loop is CASSFGTGVDNEQFF. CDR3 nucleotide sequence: TGCGCCAGCAGCTTCGGGACAGGAGTAGACAATGAGCAGTTCTTC.

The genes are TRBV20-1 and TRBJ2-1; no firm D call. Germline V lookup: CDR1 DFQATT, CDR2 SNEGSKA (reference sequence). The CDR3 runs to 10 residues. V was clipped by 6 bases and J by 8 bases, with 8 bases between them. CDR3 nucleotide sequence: TGCAGTGCCTACGATTATGAGCAGTTCTTC. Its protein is CSAYDYEQFF.

CDR3 nucleotide sequence: TGCAGCGTTCCGGGACAGGGCCACTATGGCTACACCTTC. This sequence encodes CSVPGQGHYGYTF. The rearrangement joins TRBV29-1 to TRBJ1-2, with 9 nucleotides matching TRBD1. V lost 5 bases, J lost 3 bases, and 4 bases stayed unmatched. The V gene's germline CDR1 is SQVTM and CDR2 ANQGSEA. The CDR3 sequence is 13 residues long.